This is a list of T cell receptor beta chains from one sample in a study of blood T cell repertoires in COVID-19. The method was immunoSEQ multiplex PCR; TCRdb's version includes in-frame clones alone and lacks a portion of them. The sample holds about 480,000 clones, more than 75% seen once. The sequencing input was PBMCs or T cells enriched from blood (not recorded which). The receptors shown here come from a woman aged 40 to 49 who had recovered from COVID-19. CDR3s include the opening cysteine and the closing phenylalanine or tryptophan. Rows may omit the clone size; those that give it use once, few, many or a size class.

v_call: TRBV6-1; clone_size: once; cdr3_aa: CASSEAWRGTEAFF
v_call: TRBV5-1; clone_size: -; cdr3_aa: CASSLVWEQGPNEQYF
v_call: TRBV15; clone_size: -; cdr3_aa: CATSRDAQGEFF
v_call: TRBV11-2; clone_size: -; cdr3_aa: CASSKDSTYEQYF
v_call: TRBV18; clone_size: few; cdr3_aa: CASSPEAASVFDNEQFF
v_call: TRBV21-1; clone_size: -; cdr3_aa: CASNRARGRLAGVDTGELFF
v_call: TRBV2; clone_size: -; cdr3_aa: CASGDREEKLFF
v_call: TRBV4-3; clone_size: -; cdr3_aa: CASSQDREASPLHF
v_call: TRBV19; clone_size: many; cdr3_aa: CASSGLGQRPEQIDYGYTF
v_call: TRBV12-3/TRBV12-4; clone_size: -; cdr3_aa: CASSFAGAGIYF
v_call: TRBV19; clone_size: -; cdr3_aa: CASSTGLGPGELFF
v_call: TRBV11-2; clone_size: once; cdr3_aa: CASSSKPGRPQETQYF
v_call: TRBV3-1/TRBV3-2; clone_size: -; cdr3_aa: CASSSAGLGGYTF
v_call: TRBV7-6; clone_size: -; cdr3_aa: CASSSIRWDRASGSNTEAFF
v_call: TRBV19; clone_size: -; cdr3_aa: CASSIFGTGSIEKLFF
v_call: TRBV27; clone_size: -; cdr3_aa: CASSLGHSIRNSPLHF
v_call: TRBV7-6; clone_size: -; cdr3_aa: CASSLVVTESLNTEAFF
v_call: TRBV19; clone_size: -; cdr3_aa: CASTDLHNSPLHF
v_call: TRBV7-9; clone_size: once; cdr3_aa: CASSLRGLGNIQYF
v_call: TRBV20-1; clone_size: -; cdr3_aa: CSAGDIAKNIQYF
v_call: TRBV2; clone_size: -; cdr3_aa: CASRGQINTEAFF
v_call: TRBV27; clone_size: -; cdr3_aa: CASSFLPGLDTEAFF
v_call: TRBV6-5; clone_size: -; cdr3_aa: CASSYFQGAGTDTQYF
v_call: TRBV5-8; clone_size: -; cdr3_aa: CASSLVYRAVKPEQFF
v_call: TRBV18; clone_size: -; cdr3_aa: CASSPLSGTGHTEAFF